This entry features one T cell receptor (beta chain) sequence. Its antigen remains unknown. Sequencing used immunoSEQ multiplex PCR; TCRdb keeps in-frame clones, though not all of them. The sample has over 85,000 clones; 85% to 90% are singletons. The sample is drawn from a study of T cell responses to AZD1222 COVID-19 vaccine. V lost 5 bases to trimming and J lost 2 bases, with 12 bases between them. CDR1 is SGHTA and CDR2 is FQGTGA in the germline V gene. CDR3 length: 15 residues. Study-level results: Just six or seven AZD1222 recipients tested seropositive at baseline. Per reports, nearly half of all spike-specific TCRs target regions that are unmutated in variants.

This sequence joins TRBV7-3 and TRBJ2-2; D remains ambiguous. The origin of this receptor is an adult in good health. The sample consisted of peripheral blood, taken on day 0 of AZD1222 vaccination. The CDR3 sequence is CASSPKTANTGELFF. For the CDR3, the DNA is TGTGCCAGCAGCCCTAAGACCGCAAACACCGGGGAGCTGTTTTTT.